This entry lists 14 T cell receptor beta chains sequenced from one sample in a study of control samples from healthy donors and cancer patients. TCRdb keeps only in-frame clones here, not all; method: immunoSEQ multiplex PCR. The table records fewer than 120,000 clones, roughly 90% of them present only once. Sequenced material: PBMCs. The receptors here all came from a woman aged 55-69 years with lung cancer.

V and J are TRBV9 and TRBJ2-5; D may be TRBD2 (6 bases). This CDR3 has 13 amino acids. Trimming cost V 4 bases and J 0 bases, with 7 bases left between them. Germline V gene data show CDR1 as SGDLS and CDR2 as YYNGEE. CDR3 DNA sequence: TGTGCCAGCAGCCGGGACTACCAAGAGACCCAGTACTTC. It yields the protein CASSRDYQETQYF. Full variable domain (rest looked up from reference TRBV9 and TRBJ2-5): DSGVTQTPKHLITATGQRVTLRCSPRSGDLSVYWYQQSLDQGLQFLIQYYNGEERAKGNILERFSAQQFPDLHSELNLSSLELGDSALYFCASSRDYQETQYFGPGTRLLVL.

The chain recombines TRBV7-2 with TRBJ1-6, with unresolved D. The germline V gene has CDR1 SGHTA and CDR2 FQGNSA. The CDR3 has 15 residues. V was clipped by 1 base and J by 10 bases, with 14 bases between them. The CDR3 sequence is CASSLGAASRSPLHF. CDR3 DNA: TGTGCCAGCAGCTTAGGGGCGGCTTCTAGGTCACCCCTCCACTTT. The complete variable domain, with remaining parts taken from reference TRBV7-2 and TRBJ1-6, reads GAGVSQSPSNKVTEKGKDVELRCDPISGHTALYWYRQSLGQGLEFLIYFQGNSAPDKSGLPSDRFSAERTGGSVSTLTIQRTQQEDSAVYLCASSLGAASRSPLHFGNGTRLTVT.

This chain links TRBV25-1 with TRBJ2-1, with 9 bases fitting TRBD2. Germline-derived CDR1 and CDR2 are MGHDK and SYGVNS. V lost 6 bases, J lost 9 bases, and 6 bases stayed unmatched. The CDR3 totals 13 residues. In nucleotides, the CDR3 is TGTGCCAGCAGGACTAGCGGCAATCCTGAGCAGTTCTTC. Protein product: CASRTSGNPEQFF.

The chain links TRBV4-3 to TRBJ2-3, with 16 bases identical to TRBD2. The germline V gene has CDR1 LGHNA and CDR2 YSLEER. CDR3 length: 21 amino acids. With 3 bases clipped from V and 3 bases from J, the junction kept 15 bases outside the gene matches. CDR3 sequence (DNA): TGCGCCAGCAGCCACCTAGCCGGGACTAGCGGGGGGGTGGGGACTACAGATACGCAGTATTTT. It translates to CASSHLAGTSGGVGTTDTQYF.

The V gene is TRBV9, the J gene TRBJ1-2, with a weak D call TRBD1 (5 bases). Germline V gene lookup returns CDR1 SGDLS and CDR2 YYNGEE. Trimming removed 0 bases at V and 1 base at J, with 22 bases between. This CDR3 contains 19 residues. CDR3 protein: CASSVGNEWRGVSNYGYTF. In DNA, the CDR3 is TGTGCCAGCAGCGTAGGAAATGAGTGGCGGGGCGTGAGTAACTATGGCTACACCTTC.

CDR3 region: CATGVASGSYNEQFF. CDR3 nucleotides: TGCGCTACCGGGGTGGCAAGCGGTTCCTACAATGAGCAGTTCTTC. The rearrangement joins TRBV5-1 to TRBJ2-1, with D possibly TRBD2 on 5 matching bases. This CDR3 comprises 15 residues. Germline loops: CDR1 SGHRS, CDR2 YFSETQ.

With regard to this clone: Relative to the germline gene, one junction end is altered; a read error may explain this. This rearrangement joins TRBV2 to TRBJ1-6, with D unclear. The CDR3 covers 12 residues. The germline V gene encodes CDR1 SNHLY and CDR2 FYNNEI. This chain's CDR3 is CASSDGSLPLRF. The CDR3 DNA sequence: TGTGCCAGCAGTGATGGCTCCCTTCCGCTGCGCTTT.

The V gene is TRBV6-6, the J gene TRBJ1-6; 7 positions agree with TRBD1. The germline gives CDR1 MNHNY, CDR2 SVGAGI (reference sequence). The CDR3 totals 16 residues. Unmatched junction bases numbered 9, after V lost 5 bases and J lost 5 bases. CDR3 protein: CASSPPRQGHNSPLHF. In DNA form, the CDR3 reads TGTGCCAGCAGTCCTCCCCGACAGGGTCATAATTCACCCCTCCACTTT.

This chain connects TRBV5-1 to TRBJ2-7; 11 nucleotides line up with TRBD2. Trimming removed 0 bases from V and 5 bases from J; junction bases left unmatched: 10. CDR1 is SGHRS, CDR2 YFSETQ, per germline. The length of the CDR3 is 17 residues. The CDR3, as DNA: TGCGCCAGCAGCTTGGAGGACTCGACTAGCGGGATAAACGAGCAGTACTTC. It yields the protein CASSLEDSTSGINEQYF.

V gene TRBV15 combines with J gene TRBJ1-2; 7 bases fit TRBD1. After removal of 2 bases from V and 10 bases from J, the junction contained 4 bases not matched to a gene. The germline gives CDR1 LNHNV, CDR2 YYDKDF (reference sequence). The CDR3 runs 12 residues. The CDR3 coding sequence is TGTGCCACCAGCAGATTCACAGGGGTCTACACCTTC. This codes for CATSRFTGVYTF.

The chain links TRBV6-1 to TRBJ1-1, with 7 bases that match TRBD1. The CDR3 extends over 15 amino acids. Trimming removed 5 bases from V and 0 bases from J; junction bases left unmatched: 6. CDR1 and CDR2 (germline): MNHNS, SASEGT. The CDR3 nucleotides are TGTGCCAGCAGTAGCAGACAGGGTCTGAACACTGAAGCTTTCTTT. Translating it yields CASSSRQGLNTEAFF.

This clone was seen a few times. The genes are TRBV7-2 and TRBJ1-2, with D unclear. Trimming shortened V by 4 bases and J by 1 base, and 13 bases separated the two germline ends. The V gene's germline CDR1 is SGHTA and CDR2 FQGNSA. The CDR3 has 15 amino acids. CDR3 nucleotide sequence: TGTGCCAGCAGCTCCGGACGGTTGATTAACTATGGCTACACCTTC. As protein: CASSSGRLINYGYTF. The full variable domain, completed using reference TRBV7-2 and TRBJ1-2, is GAGVSQSPSNKVTEKGKDVELRCDPISGHTALYWYRQSLGQGLEFLIYFQGNSAPDKSGLPSDRFSAERTGGSVSTLTIQRTQQEDSAVYLCASSSGRLINYGYTFGSGTRLTVV.

V and J are TRBV10-3 and TRBJ1-4; a possible D gene is TRBD1 (5 bases). This CDR3 contains 15 residues. The germline V gene has CDR1 ENHRY and CDR2 SYGVKD. V shed 2 bases and J shed 0 bases, with 7 bases lying between them. CDR3 residues: CAISEGAATNEKLFF. The DNA for the CDR3 is TGTGCCATCAGTGAGGGGGCTGCAACTAATGAAAAACTGTTTTTT.

On this clone: A junction boundary mismatches the germline segment, possibly from a read error. The DNA of the CDR3 is TGTGCCAGCAGCCAGGGGACTAGCGGGATGACTACCAACTTC. This encodes CASSQGTSGMTTNF. The chain links TRBV9 to TRBJ2-5, with 13 positions matching TRBD2. The V gene's germline CDR1 is SGDLS and CDR2 YYNGEE. This CDR3 is 14 amino acids long.